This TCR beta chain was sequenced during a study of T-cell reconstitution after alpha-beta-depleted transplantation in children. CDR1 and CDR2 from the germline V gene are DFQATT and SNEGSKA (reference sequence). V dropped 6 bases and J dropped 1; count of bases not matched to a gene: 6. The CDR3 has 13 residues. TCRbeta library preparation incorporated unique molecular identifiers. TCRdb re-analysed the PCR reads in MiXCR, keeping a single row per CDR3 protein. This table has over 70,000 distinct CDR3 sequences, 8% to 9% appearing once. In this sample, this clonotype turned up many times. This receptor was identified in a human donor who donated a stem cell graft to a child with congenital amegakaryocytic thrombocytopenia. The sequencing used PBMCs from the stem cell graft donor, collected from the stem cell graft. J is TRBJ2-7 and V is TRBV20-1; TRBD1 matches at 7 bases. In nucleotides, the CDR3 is TGCAGTGCCCAAGACAGGGTATCCTACGAGCAGTACTTC. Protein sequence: CSAQDRVSYEQYF.